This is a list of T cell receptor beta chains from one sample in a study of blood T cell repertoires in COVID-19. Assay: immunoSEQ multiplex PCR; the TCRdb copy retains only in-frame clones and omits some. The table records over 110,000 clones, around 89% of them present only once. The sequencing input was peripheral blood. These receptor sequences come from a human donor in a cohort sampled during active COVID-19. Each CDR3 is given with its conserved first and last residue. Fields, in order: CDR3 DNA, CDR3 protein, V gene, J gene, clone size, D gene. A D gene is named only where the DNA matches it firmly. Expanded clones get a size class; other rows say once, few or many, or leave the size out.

cdr3_nt: TGTGCCAGCAGCGTAGCCAGTAACTATGGCTACACCTTC; cdr3_aa: CASSVASNYGYTF; v_call: TRBV9; j_call: TRBJ1-2; clone_size: once; d_call: .
cdr3_nt: TGTGCCAGCAGCTTAGATCGAGGAGGGGGCGGCTATGGCTACACCTTC; cdr3_aa: CASSLDRGGGGYGYTF; v_call: TRBV11-2; j_call: TRBJ1-2; clone_size: .; d_call: TRBD1
cdr3_nt: TGTGCCAGCAGATCACTCCTCGCCAAAAACATTCAGTACTTC; cdr3_aa: CASRSLLAKNIQYF; v_call: TRBV27; j_call: TRBJ2-4; clone_size: .; d_call: .
cdr3_nt: TGTGCCAGCAGCCCATTAGCGGGGGGGCCTAAGGGTACGCAGTATTTT; cdr3_aa: CASSPLAGGPKGTQYF; v_call: TRBV11-2; j_call: TRBJ2-3; clone_size: .; d_call: TRBD2
cdr3_nt: TGCGCCAGCAGGCCGGGCAGGGGGCTATCCGGAGAGACCCAGTACTTC; cdr3_aa: CASRPGRGLSGETQYF; v_call: TRBV5-1; j_call: TRBJ2-5; clone_size: .; d_call: TRBD1
cdr3_nt: TGTGCCAGCAGCCCGGGACTAGCGCGGGGCAATGAGCAGTTCTTC; cdr3_aa: CASSPGLARGNEQFF; v_call: TRBV7-8; j_call: TRBJ2-1; clone_size: .; d_call: TRBD2
cdr3_nt: TGCGCCAGCAGCCGAAGGGACAGGGGGACGGACACTGAAGCTTTCTTT; cdr3_aa: CASSRRDRGTDTEAFF; v_call: TRBV4-1; j_call: TRBJ1-1; clone_size: .; d_call: TRBD1
cdr3_nt: TGTGCCAGCAGCTTAGGAGAGCTTGGAAACACCATATATTTT; cdr3_aa: CASSLGELGNTIYF; v_call: TRBV7-9; j_call: TRBJ1-3; clone_size: .; d_call: .
cdr3_nt: TGTGCCAGCAGTTACACCCCAGCAATAGACACCCATAGCAATCAGCCCCAGCATTTT; cdr3_aa: CASSYTPAIDTHSNQPQHF; v_call: TRBV6-2/TRBV6-3; j_call: TRBJ1-5; clone_size: few; d_call: .
cdr3_nt: TGTGCCAGCATCCTGGGACTAGCGGTCTCCTACGAGCAGTACTTC; cdr3_aa: CASILGLAVSYEQYF; v_call: TRBV2; j_call: TRBJ2-7; clone_size: .; d_call: TRBD2
cdr3_nt: TGTGCCAGTAGTACGAGACAGGGGGCGGGCTATGGCTACACCTTC; cdr3_aa: CASSTRQGAGYGYTF; v_call: TRBV19; j_call: TRBJ1-2; clone_size: .; d_call: TRBD1
cdr3_nt: TGTGCCAGTAGCCACCCGGGGGGGAGGGACACCGGGGAGCTGTTTTTT; cdr3_aa: CASSHPGGRDTGELFF; v_call: TRBV19; j_call: TRBJ2-2; clone_size: .; d_call: TRBD2
cdr3_nt: TGTGCCAGCAGCTTACGTAGCGGGGCGGCGGTCAATGAGCAGTTCTTC; cdr3_aa: CASSLRSGAAVNEQFF; v_call: TRBV7-9; j_call: TRBJ2-1; clone_size: .; d_call: TRBD2
cdr3_nt: TGTGCCAGCAGTCTACGAAATCGAGACAGGCTCTACTCCTACAATGAGCAGTTCTTC; cdr3_aa: CASSLRNRDRLYSYNEQFF; v_call: TRBV6-6; j_call: TRBJ2-1; clone_size: .; d_call: .
cdr3_nt: TGTGCCAGCAGTTTGGACGGTGAAAAACTGTTTTTT; cdr3_aa: CASSLDGEKLFF; v_call: TRBV5-8; j_call: TRBJ1-4; clone_size: once; d_call: .